The 5 T cell receptor beta chains reported below all come from one sample, sequenced in a study of T cell clones after liver transplantation. TCRdb's copy holds only in-frame clones and misses some; the assay was immunoSEQ multiplex PCR. The sample includes roughly 50,000 clones, around 85% of them seen just once. Sequencing used CD4+ T cells from blood, obtained before liver transplant. These receptors came from a human donor who received a liver transplant.

The chain uses TRBV6-6 and TRBJ2-3; D not certain. The germline CDR1 and CDR2 sequences are MNHNY and SVGAGI (reference sequence). The V gene lost 6 bases and the J gene lost 5 bases, with 15 bases spanning the gap. This CDR3 has 14 amino acids. The CDR3 loop is CASRPGGRKDTQYF. The DNA of the CDR3 is TGTGCCAGCAGGCCGGGTGGTAGAAAAGATACGCAGTATTTT.

This clone was observed a handful of times. This rearrangement joins TRBV9 to TRBJ2-2; possible D gene TRBD1, 6 bases. Germline assignment: CDR1 SGDLS and CDR2 YYNGEE. The CDR3 runs to 14 residues. Trimming cost V 4 bases and J 8 bases, with 15 bases left between them. The CDR3 loop is CASSPHRDVGELFF. CDR3 DNA: TGTGCCAGCAGCCCACACAGGGACGTGGGGGAGCTGTTTTTT.

The V and J genes are TRBV6-1 and TRBJ1-4, with 8 bases identical to TRBD1. The CDR3 is 17 residues long. Germline-derived CDR1 and CDR2 are MNHNS and SASEGT. Germline trimming cut 2 bases from V and 2 bases from J; bases unmatched to any gene: 7. CDR3 nucleotides: TGTGCCAGCAGTGAATGGACAGGGTCATCGACTAATGAAAAACTGTTTTTT. Protein sequence: CASSEWTGSSTNEKLFF.

This clone was seen more than once but under ten times. The V gene is TRBV29-1, the J gene TRBJ1-4; possibly TRBD1 for D (6 bases). CDR3 length: 12 amino acids. The germline V gene has CDR1 SQVTM and CDR2 ANQGSEA. Trimming left V 4 bases short and J 5 bases short, with 8 bases between. The CDR3, as DNA: TGCAGCGTTGGGACAGCGAATGAAAAACTGTTTTTT. Protein sequence: CSVGTANEKLFF.

The chain is built from TRBV9 and TRBJ1-3; D is unresolved. Trimming took 3 bases from V and 2 from J, leaving 15 bases between them. Germline assignment: CDR1 SGDLS and CDR2 YYNGEE. The CDR3 has 16 residues. CDR3 nucleotides: TGTGCCAGCAGCGCGTCGACCGATCAGACTGGAAACACCATATATTTT. It yields the protein CASSASTDQTGNTIYF. The variable domain in full, completed from reference TRBV9 and TRBJ1-3, reads DSGVTQTPKHLITATGQRVTLRCSPRSGDLSVYWYQQSLDQGLQFLIQYYNGEERAKGNILERFSAQQFPDLHSELNLSSLELGDSALYFCASSASTDQTGNTIYFGEGSWLTVV.